These 29 T cell receptor beta chains share one sample of origin, sequenced in a study of T-cell reconstitution after alpha-beta-depleted transplantation in children. Overall study findings and caveats: Reportedly, roughly two months post-transplant, alpha-beta T cells arose from several hundred expanded graft clones.

Unique molecular identifiers featured in how the TCRbeta library was prepared. Using its own MiXCR run on the PCR reads, TCRdb lists one record per CDR3 protein. The sample records about 32,000 distinct CDR3 sequences, nearly 6.5% being singletons. These receptors' antigens are unknown. Sequencing was performed on peripheral blood, taken 60 days after TCRalphabeta/CD19-depleted stem cell transplant. The origin of the receptors is a child younger than two who had a stem cell transplant for acute myeloid leukemia, so the T cells may come from the graft donor.

This clonotype was seen repeatedly, ten times or more. The J gene is TRBJ2-1, the V gene TRBV4-3; D is possibly TRBD2 (6 bases). Looked up from germline, CDR1 is LGHNA and CDR2 is YSLEER. Trimming took 1 base from V and 13 from J, leaving 20 bases between them. The CDR3 contains 15 residues. CDR3 residues: CASSQARVAVLEQFF. Written as DNA, the CDR3 is TGCGCCAGCAGCCAAGCAAGGGTAGCGGTCCTTGAACAGTTCTTC.

The rearrangement joins TRBV2 to TRBJ2-7, with a possible D match to TRBD1 (5 bases). Trimming took 4 bases from V and 3 from J, leaving 7 bases between them. CDR1 and CDR2 (germline): SNHLY, FYNNEI. The CDR3 loop spans 12 amino acids. Here the CDR3 reads CASSARDYEQYF. As DNA, the CDR3 is TGTGCCAGCAGTGCCAGGGACTACGAGCAGTACTTC.

In its sample, this clonotype was seen many times. The CDR3 region is CASSGGQGRGSPLHF. CDR3 bases: TGTGCCAGCAGTGGGGGACAGGGGCGAGGTTCACCCCTCCACTTT. The chain joins TRBV28 to TRBJ1-6; TRBD1 aligns across 10 bases. Germline loops: CDR1 MDHEN, CDR2 SYDVKM. The CDR3 spans 15 residues. Trimming at V came to 5 bases and at J to 9 bases, leaving 7 bases not matched to a gene.

In its sample, this clonotype ranks as medium-sized. The chain uses TRBV6-5 and TRBJ2-7; a possible D gene is TRBD2 (7 bases). The germline gives CDR1 MNHEY, CDR2 SVGAGI. V lost 5 bases and J 4 bases, leaving 30 bases between the germline ends. This CDR3 spans 19 amino acids. CDR3 coding DNA: TGTGCCAGCAGTAATCGGACTAGTTATCAGGGGACAATAATGTACGAGCAGTACTTC. Amino acid sequence: CASSNRTSYQGTIMYEQYF.

This clonotype came up many times. This chain links TRBV28 with TRBJ2-5; 9 nucleotides line up with TRBD2. Per the germline V gene, CDR1 is MDHEN and CDR2 is SYDVKM. J gave up 6 bases and V 5 bases, and 16 bases lay outside the gene matches. The CDR3 has 17 amino acids. CDR3 protein: CASSRPAGGPHKKTQYF. The CDR3, as DNA: TGTGCCAGCAGTCGTCCTGCGGGAGGGCCCCACAAAAAGACCCAGTACTTC.

This clonotype occurred a few times. The CDR3 coding sequence is TGTGCCAGCAGCGGACGGACAGGAAACTACGAGCAGTACTTC. This encodes CASSGRTGNYEQYF. The V and J genes are TRBV7-9 and TRBJ2-7, with 7 bases lining up with TRBD1. With V trimmed by 5 bases and J by 3 bases, 7 bases remained unmatched. CDR1 and CDR2 from the germline V gene are SEHNR and FQNEAQ (reference sequence). The CDR3 sequence is 14 residues long. Variable domain in full (rest from reference TRBV7-9 and TRBJ2-7): DTGVSQNPRHKITKRGQNVTFRCDPISEHNRLYWYRQTLGQGPEFLTYFQNEAQLEKSRLLSDRFSAERPKGSFSTLEIQRTEQGDSAMYLCASSGRTGNYEQYFGPGTRLTVT.

Ten or more counts support this clonotype. The CDR3 DNA reads as TGTGCCAGCAGCTACGGGACGGACCGGCGGGGACTAGCGGGAGGCTCCTACAATGAGCAGTTCTTC. Translation: CASSYGTDRRGLAGGSYNEQFF. The chain carries TRBV7-2 and TRBJ2-1, with 15 bases matching TRBD2. The germline CDR1 and CDR2 sequences are SGHTA and FQGNSA. This CDR3 is 22 amino acids long. J lost 0 bases, V lost 4 bases, and 16 bases had no gene match.

This clonotype was recorded at least ten times. The chain is built from TRBV7-9 and TRBJ2-7, with D perhaps matching TRBD1 (7 bases). This CDR3 has 16 amino acids. V lost 4 bases to trimming and J lost 2 bases, with 18 bases between them. Germline V gene sequence: CDR1 SEHNR, CDR2 FQNEAQ (reference sequence). CDR3 region: CASSSAQGRRTYEQYF. The CDR3 coding sequence is TGTGCCAGCAGCTCAGCACAGGGGAGGCGAACCTACGAGCAGTACTTC.

This clonotype was picked up many times. V is TRBV28 and J is TRBJ1-4, with D unresolved. Trimming took 5 bases from V and 2 from J, leaving 9 bases between them. CDR3 length equals 14 residues. Germline-derived CDR1 and CDR2 are MDHEN and SYDVKM. CDR3 amino acids: CASSRRRTNEKLFF. The CDR3 DNA reads as TGTGCCAGCAGTCGCCGAAGGACTAATGAAAAACTGTTTTTT. The whole variable domain, remainder taken from reference TRBV28 and TRBJ1-4, is DVKVTQSSRYLVKRTGEKVFLECVQDMDHENMFWYRQDPGLGLRLIYFSYDVKMKEKGDIPEGYSVSREKKERFSLILESASTNQTSMYLCASSRRRTNEKLFFGSGTQLSVL.

This clonotype was detected many times. The chain joins TRBV11-1 to TRBJ2-7; 7 bases line up with TRBD2. Germline-derived CDR1 and CDR2 are SGHAT and FQDESV (reference sequence). The V gene end was trimmed by 1 base and the J gene end by 6 bases; junction bases not matched to a gene: 6. The CDR3 consists of 14 residues. This CDR3 is CASSLGGRGSEQYF. CDR3 coding DNA: TGTGCCAGCAGCTTAGGCGGGAGAGGAAGCGAGCAGTACTTC. Combining the CDR3 with reference TRBV11-1 and TRBJ2-7 gives the whole variable domain EAEVAQSPRYKITEKSQAVAFWCDPISGHATLYWYRQILGQGPELLVQFQDESVVDDSQLPKDRFSAERLKGVDSTLKIQPAELGDSAMYLCASSLGGRGSEQYFGPGTRLTVT.

Ten or more counts support this clonotype. The genes are TRBV4-3 and TRBJ2-3; D tentatively fits TRBD1 or TRBD2 (5 bases each). V dropped 3 bases and J dropped 2 bases, with 12 bases sitting between them. The CDR3 consists of 15 residues. CDR1 is LGHNA and CDR2 is YSLEER in the germline V gene. The CDR3 reads CASSHGTGTTDTQYF. Here the CDR3 DNA reads TGCGCCAGCAGCCATGGGACGGGGACCACAGATACGCAGTATTTT.

This clonotype came up many times. The chain carries TRBV27 and TRBJ2-1; 8 bases line up with TRBD2. Germline loops: CDR1 MNHEY, CDR2 SMNVEV (reference sequence). The CDR3 consists of 14 residues. The ends lost 2 bases at V and 8 bases at J; junction bases unmatched: 5. The CDR3, as DNA: TGTGCCAGCAGTTTAGGGACTAGAACCTATGAGCAGTTCTTC. Residues: CASSLGTRTYEQFF.

This clonotype was observed many times. DNA for the CDR3: TGTGCCACGAACAGGGTCACCGGGGAGCTGTTTTTT. Its protein is CATNRVTGELFF. The rearrangement joins TRBV15 to TRBJ2-2; TRBD1 might be the D (6 bases). The CDR3 loop spans 12 amino acids. Per germline, CDR1 LNHNV and CDR2 YYDKDF (reference sequence). V was clipped by 9 bases and J by 4 bases, with 9 bases between them.

Many counts were recorded for this clonotype. The chain uses TRBV29-1 and TRBJ1-2; 10 nucleotides match TRBD1. The CDR3 length is 14 residues. Germline loops: CDR1 SQVTM, CDR2 ANQGSEA. V lost 3 bases and J lost 4; bases outside the gene matches: 5. The CDR3 DNA reads TGCAGCGTTGAGGAAGGGACAGGGGTCTATGGCTACACCTTC. It encodes CSVEEGTGVYGYTF.

J is TRBJ2-7 and V is TRBV9; possibly TRBD2 for D (5 bases). Per the germline V gene, CDR1 is SGDLS and CDR2 is YYNGEE. V lost 4 bases, J lost 3 bases, and 11 bases lay in between. CDR3 length equals 13 residues. The CDR3 here is CASSPFRDYEQYF. CDR3 bases: TGTGCCAGCAGCCCATTCCGGGACTACGAGCAGTACTTC.

This clonotype was seen at least ten times. V is TRBV29-1 and J is TRBJ2-1; 7 bases are a match to TRBD1. V dropped 4 bases and J dropped 5; count of bases not matched to a gene: 8. Germline loops: CDR1 SQVTM, CDR2 ANQGSEA. This CDR3 comprises 14 residues. The CDR3 loop reads CSVGDRFWNNEQFF. The CDR3 nucleotides read TGCAGCGTTGGGGACAGATTTTGGAACAATGAGCAGTTCTTC.

This clonotype was observed many times. The chain couples TRBV6-5 to TRBJ1-4; D is unresolved. Looked up from germline, CDR1 is MNHEY and CDR2 is SVGAGI. The CDR3 covers 16 residues. The V end lost 5 bases, the J end lost 0 bases, and 13 bases lay between the germline ends. CDR3 nucleotide sequence: TGTGCCAGCAGTCACACGACTCACCCAACTAATGAAAAACTGTTTTTT. Its protein product is CASSHTTHPTNEKLFF.

The chain uses TRBV24-1 and TRBJ2-6; D is tentatively TRBD1 or TRBD2 (5 bases each). Between the trimmed V and J ends, which lost 4 bases and 1 base, there was a span of 13 bases. The CDR3 loop spans 17 amino acids. CDR1 and CDR2 (germline): KGHDR, SFDVKD. CDR3 amino acids: CATSEGPLLSGANVLTF. Here the CDR3 DNA reads TGTGCCACCAGTGAGGGACCCTTATTATCTGGGGCCAACGTCCTGACTTTC.

This chain joins TRBV9 and TRBJ2-5; 11 nucleotides line up with TRBD2. Germline CDR1 SGDLS, CDR2 YYNGEE. Trimming removed 0 bases from V and 5 bases from J; junction bases left unmatched: 6. The CDR3 contains 16 residues. CDR3 residues: CASSVAGLAVGETQYF. The DNA of the CDR3 is TGTGCCAGCAGCGTAGCGGGACTAGCGGTGGGGGAGACCCAGTACTTC.

This clonotype was seen only a few times. V usage is TRBV7-2 and J usage is TRBJ2-5, with TRBD2 identical over 7 bases. This CDR3 has 17 residues. Looked up from germline, CDR1 is SGHTA and CDR2 is FQGNSA. The V gene end was trimmed by 3 bases and the J gene end by 1 base; junction bases not matched to a gene: 11. This CDR3 is CASSFKAGVFSQETQYF. The CDR3 bases are TGTGCCAGCAGCTTTAAGGCGGGGGTCTTTTCCCAAGAGACCCAGTACTTC.

This clonotype was picked up many times. The V and J genes are TRBV30 and TRBJ1-2; TRBD1 matches 7 bases. This CDR3 is 13 amino acids long. Germline trimming cut 4 bases from V and 4 bases from J; bases unmatched to any gene: 6. Per germline, CDR1 GTSNPN and CDR2 SVGIG (reference sequence). The CDR3 nucleotides are TGTGCCTGGACTTGGACAGGAGCCTATGGCTACACCTTC. The encoded protein is CAWTWTGAYGYTF.

This clonotype was recorded many times. The chain is built from TRBV7-6 and TRBJ2-1, with 7 bases that match TRBD2. The germline CDR1 and CDR2 sequences are SGHVS and FNYEAQ. The CDR3 consists of 17 residues. With 2 bases clipped from V and 7 bases from J, the junction kept 14 bases outside the gene matches. DNA of the CDR3: TGTGCCAGCAGCTTATTTTTGGCGGGAGATAGGAGGAATGAGCAGTTCTTC. Protein product: CASSLFLAGDRRNEQFF.

In its sample, this clonotype was seen a few times. The V call is TRBV18, the J call TRBJ2-7, with D unresolved. Germline CDR1 reads KGHSH; CDR2 reads LQKENI. The length of the CDR3 is 12 residues. V lost 1 base and J lost 5, with 6 bases in between. The CDR3 region has the DNA TGTGCCAGCTCACCACGGGGAAACGAGCAGTACTTC. Protein product: CASSPRGNEQYF.

The sample holds a few counts of this clonotype. The chain links TRBV7-9 to TRBJ2-1, with a possible D match to TRBD2 (5 bases). There are 15 residues in the CDR3. Trimming cost V 3 bases and J 9 bases, with 18 bases left between them. The germline CDR1 and CDR2 sequences are SEHNR and FQNEAQ (reference sequence). The CDR3 protein is CASSFARVAAGEQFF. DNA of the CDR3: TGTGCCAGCAGCTTCGCTAGGGTCGCCGCGGGTGAGCAGTTCTTC.

Comment on this clonotype: A much larger clonotype is one base distant, so this may be a read error. The chain has TRBV7-2 and TRBJ2-7; D is unclear. Trimming took off 4 bases at V and 4 bases at J, with 8 bases between the two ends. This CDR3 has 12 amino acids. The germline V gene has CDR1 SGHTA and CDR2 FQGNSA. The CDR3 region has the DNA TGTGCCAGCAGCTCACGAGTGTACGAGCAGTACTTC. Translation gives CASSSRVYEQYF.

This clonotype was detected ten times or more. A read error may produce the germline difference seen at one junction end. The J gene is TRBJ1-1, the V gene TRBV6-1; D is undetermined. CDR3 length equals 13 residues. Per germline, CDR1 MNHNS and CDR2 SASEGT. CDR3 protein: CASSEVALTEAFF. As DNA, the CDR3 is TGTGCCAGCAGCGAAGTGGCTCTCACTGAAGCTTTCTTT.

This clonotype was detected many times. The J gene is TRBJ2-4, the V gene TRBV20-1; tentatively, D is TRBD2 (5 bases). V was cut by 6 bases and J by 6 bases, with 18 bases left in between. Germline CDR1 DFQATT, CDR2 SNEGSKA (reference sequence). This CDR3 has 14 amino acids. For the CDR3, the DNA is TGCAGTGCCACCCCTGGACGGGGTGGAAACATTCAGTACTTC. The encoded protein is CSATPGRGGNIQYF.

At least ten counts were recorded for this clonotype. The rearrangement joins TRBV2 to TRBJ2-1, with a weak D call TRBD2 (5 bases). Germline V gene data show CDR1 as SNHLY and CDR2 as FYNNEI. V dropped 4 bases and J dropped 7 bases, with 11 bases sitting between them. This CDR3 contains 13 residues. The CDR3 DNA follows: TGTGCCAGCAGTGTAAAGCGGCAGAATGAGCAGTTCTTC. It translates to CASSVKRQNEQFF.

This clonotype appeared many times. The junction and the germline gene differ at one end; a read error may be behind it. This chain uses TRBV7-7 with TRBJ2-1, with a weak D call TRBD1 (5 bases). There are 17 residues in the CDR3. The germline gives CDR1 SSHAT, CDR2 FNYEAQ (reference sequence). Here the CDR3 reads CASSLGFQGSSYNEQFF. The CDR3 DNA follows: TGTGCTAGCAGCTTAGGATTCCAGGGAAGCTCCTACAATGAGCAGTTCTTC.